This T cell receptor (beta chain) originates from a study of cytomegalovirus exposure and HLA in healthy donors. Study-wide findings and caveats: The investigators catalogued 180 or so TCR beta chains as cytomegalovirus-associated. In vitro assays verified that three CMV-associated chains recognized CMV antigens specifically.

The CDR3 has 13 amino acids. The germline V and J ends were trimmed by 7 bases and 10 bases, with 14 bases remaining between them. In germline, CDR1 is SNHLY, CDR2 FYNNEI. Despite likely unrecorded immune exposures, the donors were nominally healthy at the time of sampling. To note about this clone: Its antigen remains unidentified.

PCR employed 60 Vbeta and 13 Jbeta primers. Produced via immunoSEQ multiplex PCR; TCRdb's table is partial and in-frame only. The sample lists 150,000 to 200,000 clones; about three quarters were seen once. Sequencing was done on a sample of PBMCs. This clonotype originated in a female donor in good health and CMV-seronegative. V gene TRBV2 combines with J gene TRBJ1-6; D is perhaps TRBD1 (5 bases). In DNA form, the CDR3 reads TGTGCCAGCAAAAGCGGGGCACGGTCACCCCTCCACTTT. This sequence encodes CASKSGARSPLHF. The variable domain in full, completed from reference TRBV2 and TRBJ1-6, reads EPEVTQTPSHQVTQMGQEVILRCVPISNHLYFYWYRQILGQKVEFLVSFYNNEISEKSEIFDDQFSVERPDGSNFTLKIRSTKLEDSAMYFCASKSGARSPLHFGNGTRLTVT.